Sequencing of this T cell receptor beta chain was carried out in a study of cytomegalovirus exposure and HLA in healthy donors. Researchers ran the PCR with 60 Vbeta and 13 Jbeta primers. Measured with immunoSEQ multiplex PCR; TCRdb has only the in-frame clones, and not every one. The sample shows about 110,000 clones, 80% to 85% of them seen only once. Study results and limitations: Researchers counted roughly 160 TCR beta chains as cytomegalovirus-associated. Within a later analysis, the majority of CMV-associated TCR beta chains appeared HLA-restricted.

Donors had nominal health at sampling but likely had unrecorded immune exposures. The germline V and J ends were trimmed by 5 bases and 5 bases, with 15 bases remaining between them. Germline values: CDR1 SGHTA, CDR2 FQGNSA. This CDR3 region has 14 residues. This clone has only a few counts. Its antigen is unknown. Sequencing input: PBMCs. The J gene is TRBJ1-2, the V gene TRBV7-2; D gene ambiguous. This sequence was found in a woman aged 55-69 years in good health and CMV-seropositive. CDR3 sequence (DNA): TGTGCCAGCAGCGTTGGTGGAGCTACATATGGCTACACCTTC. Its translation: CASSVGGATYGYTF. The variable domain in full, with the rest retrieved from reference TRBV7-2 and TRBJ1-2, is GAGVSQSPSNKVTEKGKDVELRCDPISGHTALYWYRQSLGQGLEFLIYFQGNSAPDKSGLPSDRFSAERTGGSVSTLTIQRTQQEDSAVYLCASSVGGATYGYTFGSGTRLTVV.